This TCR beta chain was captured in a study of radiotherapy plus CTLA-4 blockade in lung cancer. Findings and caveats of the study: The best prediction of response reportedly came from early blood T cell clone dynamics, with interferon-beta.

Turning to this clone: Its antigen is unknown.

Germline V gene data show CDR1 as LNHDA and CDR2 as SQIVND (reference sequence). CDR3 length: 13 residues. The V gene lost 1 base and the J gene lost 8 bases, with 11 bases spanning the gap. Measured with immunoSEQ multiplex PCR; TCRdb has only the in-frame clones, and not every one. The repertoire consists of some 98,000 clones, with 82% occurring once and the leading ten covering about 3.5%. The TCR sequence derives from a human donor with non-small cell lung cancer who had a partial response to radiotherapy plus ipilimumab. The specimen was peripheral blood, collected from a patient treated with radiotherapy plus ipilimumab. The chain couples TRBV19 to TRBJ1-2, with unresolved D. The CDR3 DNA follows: TGTGCCAGTAGTATAGGGGGAGCCAGGGGCTACACCTTC. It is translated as CASSIGGARGYTF.